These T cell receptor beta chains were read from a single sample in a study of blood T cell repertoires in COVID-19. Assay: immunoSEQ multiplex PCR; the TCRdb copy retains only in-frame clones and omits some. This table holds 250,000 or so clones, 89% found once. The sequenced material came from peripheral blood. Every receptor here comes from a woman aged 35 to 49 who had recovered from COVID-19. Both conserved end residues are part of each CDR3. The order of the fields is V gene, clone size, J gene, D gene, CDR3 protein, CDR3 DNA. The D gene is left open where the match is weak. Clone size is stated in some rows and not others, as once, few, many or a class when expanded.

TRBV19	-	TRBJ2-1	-	CASSPGFNEQFF	TGTGCCAGTTCCCCAGGGTTCAATGAGCAGTTCTTC
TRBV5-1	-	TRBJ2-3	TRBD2	CASSPLRDYLGDTQYF	TGCGCCAGCAGCCCGCTCCGGGACTACTTGGGAGATACGCAGTATTTT
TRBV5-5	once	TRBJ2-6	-	CASSASGGYVLTF	TGTGCCAGCAGCGCATCAGGGGGGTACGTCCTGACTTTC
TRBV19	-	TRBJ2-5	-	CASSIELELLETQYF	TGTGCCAGTAGTATAGAGCTAGAACTACTGGAGACCCAGTACTTC
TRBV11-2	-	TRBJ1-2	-	CASSPSGGYYGYTF	TGTGCCAGCAGCCCCAGCGGGGGGTACTATGGCTACACCTTC
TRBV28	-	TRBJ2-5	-	CASGPGQETQYF	TGTGCCAGCGGACCGGGGCAAGAGACCCAGTACTTC
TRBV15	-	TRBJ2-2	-	CATSRRFPGELFF	TGTGCCACCAGCAGACGGTTTCCCGGGGAGCTGTTTTTT
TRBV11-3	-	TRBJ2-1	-	CASSGLANSYNEQFF	TGTGCCAGCAGCGGACTGGCTAACTCCTACAATGAGCAGTTCTTC
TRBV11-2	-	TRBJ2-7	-	CASSSIRGEQYF	TGTGCCAGCAGCTCCATCAGGGGTGAGCAGTACTTC
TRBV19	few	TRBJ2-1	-	CASSISYNEQFF	TGTGCCAGTAGTATTAGTTACAATGAGCAGTTCTTC
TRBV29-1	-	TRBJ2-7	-	CSVEGGAEQYF	TGCAGCGTGGAGGGGGGGGCTGAGCAGTACTTC
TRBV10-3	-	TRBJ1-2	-	CAISEPDSEVGYTF	TGTGCCATCAGTGAACCGGACAGCGAAGTTGGCTACACCTTC
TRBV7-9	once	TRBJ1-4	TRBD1	CASSIRQGTNEKLFF	TGTGCCAGCAGCATAAGACAGGGGACTAATGAAAAACTGTTTTTT
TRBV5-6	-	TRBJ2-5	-	CASRYTGTNAETQYF	TGTGCCAGCAGGTATACCGGGACAAATGCCGAGACCCAGTACTTC
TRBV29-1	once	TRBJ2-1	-	CSVIGEIALYNEQFF	TGCAGCGTTATCGGGGAGATAGCTCTCTACAATGAGCAGTTCTTC
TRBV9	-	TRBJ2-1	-	CASSVLGGEQFF	TGTGCCAGCAGCGTACTCGGGGGTGAGCAGTTCTTC
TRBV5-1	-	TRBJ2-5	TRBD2	CASSLGTSGQETQYF	TGCGCCAGCAGCTTGGGGACTAGCGGACAAGAGACCCAGTACTTC
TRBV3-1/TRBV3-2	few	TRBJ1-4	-	CASSQKLNEKLFF	TGTGCCAGCAGCCAAAAGCTAAATGAAAAACTGTTTTTT
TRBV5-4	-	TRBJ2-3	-	CASSFPLDTQYF	TGTGCCAGCAGCTTTCCACTGGATACGCAGTATTTT
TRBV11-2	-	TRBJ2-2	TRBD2	CASSLEATSGRAVGELFF	TGTGCCAGCAGCTTAGAGGCCACTAGCGGGAGGGCCGTCGGGGAGCTGTTTTTT
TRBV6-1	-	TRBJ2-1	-	CASSGIAEISYNEQFF	TGTGCCAGCAGTGGCATAGCGGAAATCTCCTACAATGAGCAATTCTTC
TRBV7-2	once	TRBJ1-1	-	CASSLVSGNTEAFF	TGTGCCAGCAGCTTAGTGTCCGGGAACACTGAAGCTTTCTTT